This section outlines one T cell receptor (beta chain) sequence together with its context. The sample comes from a study of T cells after posttransplantation cyclophosphamide. Sequenced by immunoSEQ multiplex PCR; TCRdb stores in-frame clones only, minus some. The sample carries some 61,000 clones, around 93% recorded once. Germline V lookup: CDR1 ENHRY, CDR2 SYGVKD. The CDR3 has 13 amino acids. V lost 4 bases and J 2 bases, leaving 8 bases between the germline ends. Sequenced sample: PBMCs. This chain connects TRBV10-3 to TRBJ1-1; perhaps TRBD1 as D (5 bases). The TCR originated in a woman aged 25 to 39 in good health and a related stem cell transplant donor. This CDR3 is CAISGRDNTEAFF. The CDR3 region has the DNA TGTGCCATCAGTGGGCGGGACAACACTGAAGCTTTCTTT.